The source of this T cell receptor (beta chain) is a study of T cell responses to AZD1222 COVID-19 vaccine. Method: immunoSEQ multiplex PCR; TCRdb's copy keeps in-frame clones and lacks some. The repertoire consists of about 56,000 clones, with roughly 88% occurring once and the leading ten covering over 12%. The CDR3 extends over 13 amino acids. The germline CDR1 and CDR2 sequences are SGHRS and YFSETQ. V lost 0 bases and J lost 5, with 5 bases in between. Study outcomes and limitations: Vaccination with two AZD1222 doses was followed by a rise in Spike-specific TCR breadth and depth.

A word on this clone: As yet, its antigen is unknown.

This receptor was identified in an adult in good health. This chain joins TRBV5-1 and TRBJ2-2; no clear D. Sequences were derived from peripheral blood, sampled on day 0 of AZD1222 vaccination. The CDR3 DNA follows: TGCGCCAGCAGCTTGGACGGGACCGGGGAGCTGTTTTTT. Translated: CASSLDGTGELFF.